The TCR beta chain under discussion was sequenced for a study of T cells in Graves' hyperthyroidism and ophthalmopathy. In the study overall: Sampling of peripheral blood happened at initial diagnosis, prior to any treatment.

Turning to this clonotype: Antigen: not known.

Researchers amplified the TCR beta CDR3 regions from RNA transcripts. The HTBI primer set served for first-round RT-PCR of the TCR CDR3. TCRdb fed the multiplex PCR reads into MiXCR, producing one record per CDR3 protein. The sample comprises 620,000 or so distinct CDR3 sequences, roughly 15% of which are singletons, and around an eighth rests with the top ten. Findings and caveats of the study: From stable hyperthyroidism, ophthalmopathy was separated by a 13 V-J model.

Germline V gene lookup returns CDR1 SGDLS and CDR2 YYNGEE. The CDR3 length is 13 residues. Trimming left V 2 bases short and J 5 bases short, with 8 bases between. This clonotype was obtained from a woman aged 50 to 60 with Graves' ophthalmopathy. The sequenced material came from blood. The chain recombines TRBV9 with TRBJ2-1; no reliable D call. CDR3 bases: TGTGCCAGCAGCGTCTTCGGAAACAATGAGCAGTTCTTC. It encodes CASSVFGNNEQFF.